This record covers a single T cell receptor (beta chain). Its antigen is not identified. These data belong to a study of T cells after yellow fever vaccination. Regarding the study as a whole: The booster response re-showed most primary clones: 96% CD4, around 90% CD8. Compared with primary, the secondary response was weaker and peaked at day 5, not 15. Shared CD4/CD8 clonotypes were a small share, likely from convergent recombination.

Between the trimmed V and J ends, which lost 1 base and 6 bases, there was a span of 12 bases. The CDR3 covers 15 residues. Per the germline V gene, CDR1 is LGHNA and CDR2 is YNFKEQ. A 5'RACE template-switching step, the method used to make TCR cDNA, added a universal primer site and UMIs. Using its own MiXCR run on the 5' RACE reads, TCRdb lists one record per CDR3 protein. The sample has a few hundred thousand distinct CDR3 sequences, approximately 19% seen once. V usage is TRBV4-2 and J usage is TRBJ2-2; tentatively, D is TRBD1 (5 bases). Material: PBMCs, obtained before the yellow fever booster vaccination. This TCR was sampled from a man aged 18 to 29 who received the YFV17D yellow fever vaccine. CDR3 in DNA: TGTGCCAGCAGCCAAGCGATAGCAGGGCCCGGGGAGCTGTTTTTT. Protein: CASSQAIAGPGELFF.